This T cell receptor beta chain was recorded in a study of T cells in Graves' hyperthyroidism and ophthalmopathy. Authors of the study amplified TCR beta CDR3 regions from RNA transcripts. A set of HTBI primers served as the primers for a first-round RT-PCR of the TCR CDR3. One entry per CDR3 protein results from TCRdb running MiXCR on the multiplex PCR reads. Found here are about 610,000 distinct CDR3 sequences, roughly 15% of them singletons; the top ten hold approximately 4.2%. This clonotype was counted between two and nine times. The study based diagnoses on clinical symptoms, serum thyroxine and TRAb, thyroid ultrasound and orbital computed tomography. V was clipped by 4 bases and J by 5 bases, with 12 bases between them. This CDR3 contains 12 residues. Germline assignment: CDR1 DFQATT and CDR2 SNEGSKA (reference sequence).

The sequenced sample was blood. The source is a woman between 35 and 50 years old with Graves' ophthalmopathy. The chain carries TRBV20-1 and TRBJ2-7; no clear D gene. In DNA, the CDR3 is TGCAGTGCTAAACCCAACCTCAACGAGCAGTACTTC. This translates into CSAKPNLNEQYF.